Sequencing of this T cell receptor (beta chain) was carried out in a study of cytomegalovirus exposure and HLA in healthy donors (dated by TCRdb to 2016 to 2017). Turning to the overall study: An earlier analysis of roughly 630 of the donors reported more than 250 Gb of sequence data and 120 million or so unique TCR beta sequences from some 180 million T cells. Around 300 gigabases of sequencing data and approximately 80 million unique TCR sequences were included in an early release covering under 650 HLA-typed donors. The genetic ancestry cluster associated with self-reported Caucasian donors included approximately 85% of the roughly 400 genotyped donors. The study aimed to test whether signatures of past pathogen exposure could be identified by cataloging public T cell receptors. The T cell repertoires of 670 or so subjects were profiled by immunosequencing and related to cytomegalovirus serostatus. A separate validation cohort of over a hundred different subjects was used in addition to the 666-subject first cohort. The study combined high-throughput TCR immunosequencing, statistical association of individual TCRs with disease status, and machine learning to predict cytomegalovirus infection status. In a later analysis, previously published TCR beta repertoires from 600 to 850 donors were re-analyzed and high-resolution HLA genotyping was added so that TCR occurrence patterns could be studied. Rather than drawing on any new phenotypic data, the later analysis identified candidate immune exposures from TCR beta sequences and the way those sequences occurred across donors. An earlier analysis of around 580 of the donors used high-throughput TCR beta sequencing to judge whether each TCR beta V gene segment behaved as functional or pseudogenic. Donor age, sex, ethnicity and CMV serostatus were compiled alongside the repertoire data. A later genetic analysis took genome-wide SNP genotypes for about 65% of the 666 donors and used that subset as a discovery cohort. Every repertoire in the discovery cohort had been generated on one and the same sequencing platform. Class I and class II HLA loci were covered by the typing at four-digit resolution. The number of donors typed differed by locus, with about 629-640 for A, B, C, DRB1 and DQB1, 522 for DQA1, about 610 for DPA1, and 450 to 480 for DPB1. Roughly 5 DR-DQ haplotypes were handled as single units for association and clustering, since linkage in the cohort was strong. Among around 400 genotyped donors of the cohort, an average of around 240,000 unique TCR beta nucleotide sequences were sequenced per donor, about a sixth of them non-productive.

For CDR1 and CDR2, the germline V gene lists SGHNT and YENEEA. The CDR3 numbers 13 residues from cysteine through phenylalanine. Solely the CDR3 DNA is kept, with 39 bases framed from the first base. V and J lose 0 bases and 3 bases, and a span of 5 bases separates them. Library prep was done by the immunoSEQ multiplex PCR assay. For the multiplex PCR, a mixture combining 60 forward primers for TCR Vbeta segments and 13 reverse primers for TCR Jbeta segments was used. A multiplex PCR assay on genomic DNA amplified the CDR3 region of rearranged TCR beta genes. The Illumina HiSeq System was used to sequence the amplified TCR beta libraries as 87-base-pair reads. The study's own analysis went as follows. Across the 600 to 700 repertoires, a later analysis counted 80 million or so unique TCR beta chains, roughly 11 million of which were shared by at least two donors. Raw reads were error-corrected and collapsed into unique sequences with a nearest-neighbor algorithm that merged closely related sequences to remove PCR and sequencing errors. To assign V, D and J gene segments, CDR3 sequences were aligned to IMGT reference sequences. Each retained sequence needed at least a six-nucleotide match to both a V gene segment and a J gene segment. A rearrangement counted as productive if the CDR3 had no stop codons and remained in frame with V and J, and every other rearrangement counted as non-productive. CDR3 was defined by IMGT convention, running from the second conserved V-encoded cysteine to the conserved J-encoded phenylalanine. The earlier analysis of about 530 of the donors excluded any sequence lacking an unambiguous match to a single V gene segment. In an earlier analysis of around 600 of the donors, V segments were called functional above 56.7% productive rearrangements and were called segregating when the between-donor standard deviation exceeded 5%. To diagnose cytomegalovirus status from the catalog of TCR beta chain sequences, a statistical classification framework was built. In a later analysis, TCR nucleotide sequences were compared against IMGT/GENE-DB human TR gene sequences so that V and J genes could be assigned. Using the TCRdist pipeline, a later analysis assigned CDR3 sequences along with most-parsimonious VDJ recombination scenarios. A later analysis defined each TCR beta chain by its CDR3 amino acid sequence plus V-gene family, and excluded reads lacking a unique V-gene family. A later analysis removed 592 highly shared, low-generation-probability nucleotide sequences to deal with suspected cross-contamination and a sequencing artifact. For each public chain, a later analysis derived a clonal expansion index from normalized ranks of inferred template counts within each repertoire. A later analysis computed generation probabilities with a VDJ recombination model fitted to out-of-frame rearrangements, and checked the results against IGoR. In a later analysis, hypergeometric tests were used to score TCR-TCR, TCR-HLA and TCR-CMV co-occurrence, with a repertoire-size bias correction applied to TCR pairs. In a later analysis, false discovery rates were estimated by permuting HLA or CMV assignments 20 times. In a later analysis, co-occurring TCRs were grouped with DBSCAN, and TCRdist sequence similarity was added when clustering was performed within HLA-allele-positive subsets. Repertoires with fewer than 30,000 or more than 120,000 public chains, plus five repertoires with anomalous nucleotide sharing, were excluded from co-occurrence clustering. Sourced from immuneACCESS, this table was stored by TCRdb with only in-frame sequences that have V and J called. A share of the clones is absent; for the studies checked, an unresolved V gene accounts for under half, and the remainder has no known explanation. V, J and clone size are taken as reported in that table, and D and trimming were inferred from the DNA itself. This sample lists more than 140,000 clones; 60% to 80% were detected once. The ten top clones hold roughly 0.69% of the sample.

Comment on this clone: Its antigen is still unknown. Qualities for individual bases were not recorded, and no much larger clone is one base off.

General findings and caveats noted by the study authors: Most TCR sequences were observed very rarely across donors, whereas some public TCRs were present in many individuals. CMV serostatus was the only immune exposure information available for the cohort. Strong co-occurrence of HLA alleles, especially DR and DQ, made assigning TCR associations to individual alleles difficult. A later genetic analysis reported fewer N-insertions in productive TCRs among donors in an Asian-associated ancestry cluster than the roughly 700-donor mean. A total of some 180 TCR beta chains were listed by the study as associated with cytomegalovirus. The classifier was reported to diagnose cytomegalovirus status with high specificity and sensitivity in both the original cohort and the validation cohort. Roughly uniform sequencing depth across donors was assumed in presence/absence analyses, although this assumption may not hold. Linkage disequilibrium might explain the correlated functional status among segregating V segments, but an unknown experimental factor could not be ruled out. In an earlier analysis of around 500 of the donors, most TCR beta V segments appeared in productive rearrangements about 87% or about 30% of the time, broadly matching IMGT annotations. The sequencing pipeline was judged likely to have produced a cluster of highly shared sequence variants as a technical artifact. According to a later analysis, most CMV-associated TCR beta chains appeared to be HLA-restricted, and the HLA associations seemed to be driven largely by CMV exposure. In a later analysis, several top co-occurrence clusters were reported to appear linked to parvovirus B19, influenza, CMV and Epstein-Barr virus. Specific HLA alleles were associated with 15,000 to 20,000 TCR beta sequences at a false discovery rate of 0.05 in a later analysis. The 87-base-pair reads could not distinguish some IMGT-functional V segments, including TRBV6-2 and TRBV6-3, so those segments were excluded. HLA typing was unavailable for some donors at each locus, so association tests used only the typed subset. A later analysis found that HLA-associated TCR beta chains were more clonally expanded and had lower generation probabilities than equally common non-associated chains. Because counts were too low, seventeen rarely observed V segments, including chromosome 9 orphons, were left out of the earlier analysis of 500 to 650 of the donors. This cohort had only TCR beta chains sequenced, and the lack of alpha or paired-chain data limited which features could be detected. In vitro tests confirmed that a few of the cytomegalovirus-associated TCR beta chains recognize cytomegalovirus antigens. A further reported finding was that TCR beta sequences accurately predicted the HLA-A and HLA-B alleles for most subjects in the first cohort. The authors suggested that the approach could potentially be generalized to other disease states and immunological phenotypes. An association between a missense DCLRE1C variant and V-gene and J-gene trimming of TCR beta chains was found in a later genetic analysis and replicated in an independent cohort. According to a later analysis, TCR association rates differed among HLA loci, with DRB1 alleles showing the most associated TCRs and HLA-C alleles showing the fewest.

In total, 500 to 700 healthy bone marrow donors made up the cohort. All cohort members were sampled while nominally healthy, although unrecorded immune exposures were likely present. The donor was CMV seronegative and was included in the group of a few hundred seronegative cohort members. Every donor gave a peripheral blood sample, and the peripheral blood mononuclear cells from that sample were used for TCR beta sequencing. The Qiagen DNeasy Blood Extraction Kit was used to extract genomic DNA from the blood cell samples. The TCR originated in a male donor in good health and CMV-seronegative. Specimen: PBMCs. The receptor chain draws on TRBV11-3 and TRBJ1-1, with the D gene uncertain. The DNA sequence reads TGTGCCAGCAGCTTAGATCAGGACACTGAAGCTTTCTTT. Its product reads: CASSLDQDTEAFF.